This T cell receptor (beta chain) was captured by sequencing in a study of T-cell memory formation after mild COVID-19. Background on the study: Largely, TCR clusters stayed within a single donor.

With 0 bases removed from V and 4 bases from J, the gap between germline ends came to 12 bases. The germline CDR1 and CDR2 sequences are DFQATT and SNEGSKA (reference sequence). The CDR3 contains 14 residues. Notes on the study in general: For contracting clones, CD4+ ones sat mainly in CM and EM, CD8+ in EMRA. Still unconfirmed is whether the second-wave clones peaking on day 37 recognized SARS-CoV-2. Clones that shrank (day 15 to 85) were balanced CD4/CD8, whereas later expanders leaned CD4+.

In TCRdb, the 5' RACE reads were re-called with MiXCR into one record per CDR3 protein. The repertoire consists of over 450,000 distinct CDR3 sequences, with 20% occurring once and the leading ten covering approximately 13%. This clonotype was seen ten or more times. Its antigen is not known. The gene calls are TRBV20-1 and TRBJ1-1; tentatively, D is TRBD1 (6 bases). The sequencing input was PBMCs or a T cell subset sorted from them (not recorded which). The TCR comes from an adult woman who had mild COVID-19 (a few samples of this study predate the infection). Cell type and time point are not known. Here the CDR3 DNA reads TGCAGTGCTAGAGACACAGGGAGGAGCACTGAAGCTTTCTTT. Its translation: CSARDTGRSTEAFF.